Following are 20 T cell receptor beta chains from one sample sequenced in a study of vaccination effects on CD4 cells after COVID-19. Following culture for about 11 days, CD4+ T cells were isolated. Vaccine administered to participants consisted of two doses of either BNT162b2 or mRNA-1273. Clones were sequenced by immunoSEQ multiplex PCR, and TCRdb holds only the in-frame ones, with some missing. The sample yields more than 60,000 clones, about 74% seen once. These receptors have no known antigen. Sequences were derived from CD4+ T cells from PBMCs cultured without peptide, sampled after COVID-19 vaccination. The receptor set was obtained from a human donor who received a COVID-19 vaccine.

The chain joins TRBV5-6 to TRBJ1-6; D is unresolved. Trimming took 2 bases from V and 9 from J, leaving 6 bases between them. The germline CDR1 and CDR2 sequences are SGHDT and YYEEEE. This CDR3 region has 12 residues. The CDR3 loop is CASSFIGSPLHF. CDR3 bases: TGTGCCAGCAGCTTTATAGGTTCACCCCTCCACTTT.

The CDR3 protein is CASSAGTAKTQYF. The CDR3 DNA reads TGTGCCAGCAGCGCGGGGACAGCAAAGACCCAGTACTTC. The chain employs TRBV7-2 and TRBJ2-5; D might be TRBD1 (7 bases). The CDR3 totals 13 residues. Germline V CDR1 and CDR2: SGHTA, FQGNSA. Trimming removed 5 bases at V and 6 bases at J, with 13 bases between.

The rearrangement uses TRBV5-1 and TRBJ2-3; 11 bases map to TRBD2. Per germline, CDR1 SGHRS and CDR2 YFSETQ. Unmatched junction bases numbered 1, after V lost 2 bases and J lost 2 bases. This CDR3 is built from 15 residues. Here the CDR3 reads CASSLLAGATDTQYF. The CDR3 DNA reads as TGCGCCAGCAGCTTACTAGCGGGGGCCACAGATACGCAGTATTTT.

This clone occurred once. The rearrangement joins TRBV5-4 to TRBJ1-2, with 10 bases identical to TRBD1. Germline CDR1 reads SGHNT; CDR2 reads YYREEE (reference sequence). The CDR3 extends over 15 amino acids. V shed 0 bases, J shed 8 bases, and the junction held 7 bases outside the gene matches. CDR3 DNA: TGTGCCAGCAGCTTGGAGTGGGACAGGGGAGAGGGCTACACCTTC. As protein: CASSLEWDRGEGYTF.

This clone appeared a few times. V and J are TRBV5-6 and TRBJ1-1; D is ambiguous. Germline assignment: CDR1 SGHDT and CDR2 YYEEEE. CDR3 length equals 15 residues. The V and J ends lost 0 bases and 5 bases respectively, with 14 bases between them. As DNA, the CDR3 is TGTGCCAGCAGCTTGGTCTCAAAGGCGTATACTGAAGCTTTCTTT. As protein: CASSLVSKAYTEAFF.

The V call is TRBV5-1, the J call TRBJ2-5; D is perhaps TRBD1 (6 bases). The V end was cut by 4 bases, the J end by 3 bases, with 13 bases between. Germline CDR1 SGHRS, CDR2 YFSETQ. CDR3 length: 14 amino acids. This CDR3 reads CASSPRGGEETQYF. In DNA, the CDR3 is TGCGCCAGCAGCCCCAGGGGTGGGGAAGAGACCCAGTACTTC.

The genes are TRBV25-1 and TRBJ2-4, with D perhaps TRBD1 or TRBD2 (6 bases each). The CDR3 consists of 14 residues. V gave up 7 bases and J gave up 1 base, with 11 bases separating them. The V gene's germline CDR1 is MGHDK and CDR2 SYGVNS. CDR3 residues: CASTEGGAKNIQYF. The CDR3 region has the DNA TGTGCCAGCACCGAAGGGGGGGCCAAAAACATTCAGTACTTC.

The chain couples TRBV6-5 to TRBJ2-1; possible D gene TRBD1, 5 bases. The germline gives CDR1 MNHEY, CDR2 SVGAGI. CDR3 length: 13 amino acids. Deletions cut 7 bases from V and 3 bases from J, with 10 bases between. CDR3 nucleotides: TGTGCCAGCACTTCAGGGTTCTACAATGAGCAGTTCTTC. The encoded protein is CASTSGFYNEQFF.

The chain couples TRBV27 to TRBJ1-5, with D possibly matching TRBD1 (5 bases). The CDR3 covers 13 residues. Germline assignment: CDR1 MNHEY and CDR2 SMNVEV (reference sequence). V lost 2 bases, J lost 7 bases, and 9 bases lay in between. CDR3 region: CASSLRQNQPQHF. Written as DNA, the CDR3 is TGTGCCAGCAGTTTACGACAGAACCAGCCCCAGCATTTT.

This rearrangement joins TRBV30 to TRBJ2-1; 7 nucleotides match TRBD2. CDR3 size: 17 residues. The junction had 13 bases not matched to a gene; V was cut back by 5 bases and J by 0 bases. Looked up from germline, CDR1 is GTSNPN and CDR2 is SVGIG (reference sequence). CDR3 DNA: TGTGCCTGGCTCTCGTTAGCGGGCGATAGCTCCTACAATGAGCAGTTCTTC. It codes for CAWLSLAGDSSYNEQFF.

The chain couples TRBV7-2 to TRBJ1-5; 7 bases fit TRBD1. With V trimmed by 1 base and J by 4 bases, 1 base remained unmatched. There are 14 residues in the CDR3. Looked up from germline, CDR1 is SGHTA and CDR2 is FQGNSA. In DNA, the CDR3 is TGTGCCAGCAGCTTAGTACAGGGGAATCAGCCCCAGCATTTT. Protein: CASSLVQGNQPQHF.

This CDR3 is CAWQAGGFPNTQYF. The CDR3 DNA is TGTGCCTGGCAAGCGGGGGGGTTCCCTAATACGCAGTATTTT. This sequence joins TRBV30 and TRBJ2-3, with TRBD2 matching over 10 bases. CDR1 and CDR2 from the germline V gene are GTSNPN and SVGIG (reference sequence). The CDR3 extends over 14 amino acids. After removal of 5 bases from V and 7 bases from J, the junction contained 9 bases not matched to a gene.

The chain recombines TRBV6-5 with TRBJ2-1, with 10 bases matching TRBD1. The V gene end was trimmed by 6 bases and the J gene end by 10 bases; junction bases not matched to a gene: 9. Germline lookup yields CDR1 MNHEY and CDR2 SVGAGI. The CDR3 extends over 14 amino acids. CDR3 in DNA: TGTGCCAGCAGGAGAGGGACAGGGGCGGGAGAGCAGTTCTTC. Protein: CASRRGTGAGEQFF.

Here the CDR3 reads CATSVGGNTEAFF. The CDR3 bases are TGTGCCACCAGTGTGGGTGGGAACACTGAAGCTTTCTTT. J is TRBJ1-1 and V is TRBV24-1; no reliable D call. CDR3 length equals 13 residues. Trimming took off 5 bases at V and 1 base at J, with 7 bases between the two ends. CDR1 is KGHDR, CDR2 SFDVKD, per germline.

The chain couples TRBV20-1 to TRBJ2-3; unclear D gene. CDR3 length: 11 amino acids. The germline CDR1 and CDR2 sequences are DFQATT and SNEGSKA (reference sequence). This CDR3 is CRGGPTDTQYF. For the CDR3, the DNA is TGCAGGGGTGGACCGACAGATACGCAGTATTTT.

The chain couples TRBV4-1 to TRBJ2-3; D possibly corresponds to TRBD1 (6 bases). CDR1 and CDR2 (germline): MGHRA, YSYEKL. CDR3 length equals 16 residues. Trimming removed 0 bases at V and 3 bases at J, with 13 bases between. CDR3 residues: CASSQDGARGTDTQYF. CDR3 bases: TGCGCCAGCAGCCAAGATGGGGCCAGGGGAACAGATACGCAGTATTTT.

The chain has TRBV24-1 and TRBJ2-3, with no clear D. Germline lookup yields CDR1 KGHDR and CDR2 SFDVKD. The V end lost 0 bases, the J end lost 2 bases, and 14 bases lay between the germline ends. The CDR3 is 17 residues long. CDR3 bases: TGTGCCACCAGTGATTTGACCACTCAGGCCCTCACAGATACGCAGTATTTT. This translates into CATSDLTTQALTDTQYF.

The chain links TRBV2 to TRBJ2-5; TRBD2 matches at 8 bases. The junction had 6 bases not matched to a gene; V was cut back by 4 bases and J by 5 bases. The CDR3 covers 14 residues. Germline-derived CDR1 and CDR2 are SNHLY and FYNNEI. Here the CDR3 DNA reads TGTGCCAGCAGTGGATCGGGGGGGCCGGAGACCCAGTACTTC. Translated, it gives CASSGSGGPETQYF.

The V call is TRBV7-2, the J call TRBJ1-1; no firm D call. V lost 5 bases, J lost 2 bases, and 12 bases lay in between. Germline loops: CDR1 SGHTA, CDR2 FQGNSA. CDR3 size: 14 residues. CDR3 loop: CASSPRTGNTEAFF. DNA of the CDR3: TGTGCCAGCAGCCCGAGGACTGGAAACACTGAAGCTTTCTTT.

This chain connects TRBV30 to TRBJ2-7, with 10 bases lining up with TRBD1. This CDR3 is built from 13 residues. The V and J ends lost 2 bases and 6 bases, in that order; junction bases with no gene match: 4. The V gene's germline CDR1 is GTSNPN and CDR2 SVGIG (reference sequence). CDR3 amino acids: CAWSPGQGFEQYV. The CDR3 DNA sequence: TGTGCCTGGAGTCCGGGACAGGGGTTCGAGCAGTACGTC.